Included here is one TCR beta chain sequence, with context. The antigen remains undetermined. The treatment denotes: around 19 received Ad26.COV2.S at low or high dose, single or two shots; about 5 received placebo; per-sample allocation not given. The investigators took samples on day 63 after the first vaccine or placebo injection. This sample was included in a study of Ad26.COV2.S vaccination and SARS-CoV-2 variants. Background on the study: Into the muscle, Ad26.COV2.S was dosed once or twice, 56 days apart. Study results and limitations: Estimates derived from TCR breadth and depth analyses may have underestimated total T cell responses.

Germline V lookup: CDR1 LGHNA, CDR2 YSLEER. J gave up 0 bases and V 1 base, and 8 bases lay outside the gene matches. This CDR3 contains 19 residues. Profiled with immunoSEQ multiplex PCR; TCRdb holds only in-frame clones, not every one. The sample lists about 350,000 clones; around nine tenths were seen once. Specimen: peripheral blood, collected in a trial of Ad26.COV2.S vaccine versus placebo. The clonotype originates from a person between 18 and 65 years old who received the Ad26.COV2.S COVID-19 vaccine or a placebo. J is TRBJ2-3 and V is TRBV4-3; 12 positions agree with TRBD2. The CDR3 DNA is TGCGCCAGCAGCCAAGGCTGGACTAGCGGGACCACTAGCACAGATACGCAGTATTTT. Its protein product is CASSQGWTSGTTSTDTQYF.